This T cell receptor (beta chain) was found in a study of regulatory T cells in long-lasting Graves disease. This sample's time point: persistent/refractory GD, antithyroid drugs over 5 years with positive TRAb. Extracted PBMC RNA gave rise to the TCR library. Peripheral blood, around 9 milliliters per patient, was collected in EDTA tubes. This clonotype was counted a single time. Antigen specificity is unknown. One junction end does not reproduce the germline sequence, and a read error may be involved. The study, taken as a whole, reports: It was in persistent disease that TRBV28, TRBJ1-2 and TRBJ2-5 were favored.

The CDR3 sequence is 13 residues long. The authors built TCR beta libraries using iRepertoire HTBI primers and Arm-PCR of CDR3 regions. TCRdb re-called the multiplex PCR reads with MiXCR, one entry per CDR3 protein. The sample lists approximately 400,000 distinct CDR3 sequences; less than 25% were seen once. This clonotype was obtained from a female donor with Graves disease. This material consisted of peripheral blood mononuclear cells (PBMCs), taken when the disease was refractory, from a patient treated with antithyroid drugs. The J gene is TRBJ2-2, the V gene TRBV12-3 or TRBV12-4; possible D gene TRBD2, 6 bases. The chain's CDR3 is CASSLSQGGELLF. CDR3 DNA: TGTGCCAGCAGTTTGAGTCAGGGCGGGGAGCTGCTTTTT.